This TCR beta chain was identified during a study of blood T cell repertoires in COVID-19. The wider study: Sources were T cells, B-cell-depleted T cells, or PBMCs; the material itself was cDNA or gDNA.

This clone showed up just once. This CDR3 is built from 14 residues. V lost 7 bases and J 2 bases, leaving 16 bases between the germline ends. Germline assignment: CDR1 SGHRS and CDR2 YFSETQ. Sequencing was performed with immunoSEQ multiplex PCR; in TCRdb, only in-frame clones are kept and a portion is missing. The sample has fewer than 350,000 clones; about 90% are singletons. Enrollees, 18 to 89 years old, lived in some 24 US areas. Membership in each cohort depended on participant-reported clinical history. The sample consisted of PBMCs or T cells enriched from blood (not recorded which). This sequence originates from a woman aged 18 to 35 with acute COVID-19. This chain uses TRBV5-1 with TRBJ2-7, with no clear D. CDR3 sequence reads: CASAVGETPYEQYF. In nucleotides, the CDR3 is TGCGCCAGCGCCGTGGGTGAGACTCCCTACGAGCAGTACTTC.